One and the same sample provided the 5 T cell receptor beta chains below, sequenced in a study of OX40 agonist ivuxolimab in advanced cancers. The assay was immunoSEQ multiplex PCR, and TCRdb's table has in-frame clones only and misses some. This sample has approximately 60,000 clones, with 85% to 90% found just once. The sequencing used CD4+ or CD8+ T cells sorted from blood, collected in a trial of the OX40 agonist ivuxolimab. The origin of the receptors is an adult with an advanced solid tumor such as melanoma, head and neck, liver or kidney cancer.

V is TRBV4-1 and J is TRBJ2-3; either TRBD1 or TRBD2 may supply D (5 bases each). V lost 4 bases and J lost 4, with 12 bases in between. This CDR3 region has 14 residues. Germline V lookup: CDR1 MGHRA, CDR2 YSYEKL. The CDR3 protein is CASSPMGVPDTQYF. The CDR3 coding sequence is TGCGCCAGCAGCCCGATGGGGGTCCCAGATACGCAGTATTTT.

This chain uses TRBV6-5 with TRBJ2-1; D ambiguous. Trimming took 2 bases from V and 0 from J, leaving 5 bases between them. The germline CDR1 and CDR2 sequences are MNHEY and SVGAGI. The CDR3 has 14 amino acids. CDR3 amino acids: CASSYRSSYNEQFF. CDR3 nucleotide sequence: TGTGCCAGCAGTTACCGGAGCTCCTACAATGAGCAGTTCTTC.

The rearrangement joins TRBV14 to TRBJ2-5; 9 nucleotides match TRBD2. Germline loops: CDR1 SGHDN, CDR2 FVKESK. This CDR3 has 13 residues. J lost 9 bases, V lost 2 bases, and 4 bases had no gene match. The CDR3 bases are TGTGCCAGCAGCCAAACGCGGGAGGGCTCCCAGTACTTC. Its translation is CASSQTREGSQYF.

This CDR3 is CASSSTGGSYEQYF. Here the CDR3 DNA reads TGTGCCAGCAGTTCTACAGGGGGTTCTTACGAGCAGTACTTC. The genes are TRBV28 and TRBJ2-7; 8 bases are shared with TRBD1. The CDR3 sequence is 14 residues long. V lost 4 bases and J lost 4; bases outside the gene matches: 6. Germline V gene data show CDR1 as MDHEN and CDR2 as SYDVKM.

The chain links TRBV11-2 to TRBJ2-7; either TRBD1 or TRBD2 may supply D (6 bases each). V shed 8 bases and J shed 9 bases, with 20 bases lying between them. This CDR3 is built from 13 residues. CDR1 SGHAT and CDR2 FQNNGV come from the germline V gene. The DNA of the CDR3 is TGTGCCAGCGGGCAAATGGGGGGCCCTCGGCAGTACTTC. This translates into CASGQMGGPRQYF.